Detailed here is one T cell receptor beta chain. Researchers prepared the TCRbeta library using unique molecular identifiers, the study reports. TCRdb itself ran the PCR reads through MiXCR, one entry per CDR3 protein. The repertoire has 250,000 to 300,000 distinct CDR3 sequences, approximately 9.8% of them found once; the top ten carry roughly 9.1%. These data originate in a study of T-cell reconstitution after alpha-beta-depleted transplantation in children. The V and J ends lost 6 bases and 1 base, in that order; junction bases with no gene match: 4. Germline V gene data show CDR1 as KGHSH and CDR2 as LQKENI. CDR3 length: 14 residues.

V and J are TRBV18 and TRBJ1-1, with TRBD1 matching over 8 bases. This receptor was taken from a human donor who donated a stem cell graft to a child with SCID. The starting material was PBMCs from the stem cell graft donor, obtained from the stem cell graft. The CDR3 is CASSPDRANTEAFF. DNA of the CDR3: TGTGCCAGCTCCCCGGACAGGGCGAACACTGAAGCTTTCTTT.